Included here is one TCR beta chain sequence, with context. Original methodology: Nucleated cell number was recorded as an estimate derived from reference gene primer amplification. Generated by immunoSEQ multiplex PCR, the TCRdb table keeps only in-frame clones and is missing some. V, J and clone size were drawn from that table, and D and trimming were deduced from the DNA. Of hundreds of thousands of clones detected, around 85% appear once; the ten largest clones hold roughly 6.3%. This specimen belongs to a study of blood T cell repertoires in COVID-19. Overall study context: The study drew acute and convalescent COVID-19 samples from the United States, Italy and Spain. The analysed material was cDNA or gDNA that came from T cells, B-cell-depleted T cells, or PBMCs.

Losses at the gene ends were 3 bases for V and 3 bases for J; bases not matched to a gene: 14. Per germline, CDR1 SGHNT and CDR2 YENEEA. The CDR3 spans 18 residues. Donors in Cohort 3 counted as recovered after two negative PCRs, clearance, or symptom resolution. Source material: PBMCs or T cells enriched from blood (not recorded which). This rearrangement joins TRBV11-3 to TRBJ2-1, with TRBD1 matching over 7 bases. This TCR was recovered from a woman aged 40 to 50 who had recovered from COVID-19. CDR3 nucleotides: TGTGCCAGCAGCTTGGGCCAGGGCAAGGGGGCATACTACAATGAGCAGTTCTTC. The encoded protein is CASSLGQGKGAYYNEQFF.